The present T cell receptor beta chain was sequenced within a study of blood T cell repertoires in COVID-19. About the research overall: COVID-19 samples, acute and convalescent, were from the United States, Italy and Spain. PBMCs, B-cell-depleted T cells, or T cells were the source of the cDNA or gDNA that made up the material.

From germline, CDR1 is SGHVS and CDR2 FQNEAQ. Deletions cut 5 bases from V and 0 bases from J, with 14 bases between. The CDR3 length is 16 residues. Only in-frame clones appear in the TCRdb table, and some are missing; sequencing was by immunoSEQ multiplex PCR. The sample has approximately 140,000 clones; approximately 88% are singletons. This chain links TRBV7-8 with TRBJ1-3, with a possible D match to TRBD1 (5 bases). Source material: peripheral blood. This receptor was taken from a man between 60 and 75 years old with active or convalescent COVID-19. In nucleotides, the CDR3 is TGTGCCAGCAGCCCCTTGGGGGGAGGCTCTGGAAACACCATATATTTT. The encoded protein is CASSPLGGGSGNTIYF.